This TCR beta chain was found in a study of OX40 agonist ivuxolimab in advanced cancers. Study-wide background: Administration of intravenous ivuxolimab to patients occurred every 2 weeks at 0.01 to 10 mg/kg. Findings of the study overall: Some patients who did not respond also had low normalized T-cell clonal expansion.

A single count supports this clone. Antigen: not known. The data were produced by immunoSEQ multiplex PCR, yet TCRdb's version contains in-frame clones alone and is incomplete. The table records 82,000 or so clones, approximately 90% of them present only once. The sequencing used CD4+ or CD8+ T cells sorted from blood, collected in a trial of the OX40 agonist ivuxolimab. This clonotype was sampled from an adult with an advanced solid tumor such as melanoma, head and neck, liver or kidney cancer.

The CDR3 region is CASSLETGELFF. The CDR3 nucleotides are TGTGCCAGCAGCTTAGAGACCGGGGAGCTGTTTTTT. The chain joins TRBV7-9 to TRBJ2-2; D not resolved. Trimming pared 1 base from V and 5 bases from J, leaving 2 bases between. Germline CDR1 and CDR2: SEHNR and FQNEAQ (reference sequence). This CDR3 region has 12 residues.